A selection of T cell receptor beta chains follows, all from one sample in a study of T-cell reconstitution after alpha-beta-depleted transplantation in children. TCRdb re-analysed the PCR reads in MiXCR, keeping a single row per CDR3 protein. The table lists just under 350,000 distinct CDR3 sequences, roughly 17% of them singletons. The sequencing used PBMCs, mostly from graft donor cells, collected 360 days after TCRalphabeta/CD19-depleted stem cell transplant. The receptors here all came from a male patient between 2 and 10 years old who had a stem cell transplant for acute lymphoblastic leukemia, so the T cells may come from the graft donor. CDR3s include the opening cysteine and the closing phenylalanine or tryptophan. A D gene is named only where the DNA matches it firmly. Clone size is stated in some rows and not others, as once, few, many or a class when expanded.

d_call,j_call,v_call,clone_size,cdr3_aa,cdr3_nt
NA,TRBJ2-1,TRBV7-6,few,CASSTFNEQFF,TGTGCCAGCAGCACATTCAATGAGCAGTTCTTC
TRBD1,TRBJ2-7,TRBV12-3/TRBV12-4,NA,CASSSRRDRRLSSYEQYF,TGTGCCAGCAGTTCCCGCCGGGACAGAAGGTTAAGCTCCTACGAGCAGTACTTC
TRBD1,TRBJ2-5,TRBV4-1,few,CASSLKGTGGLETQYF,TGCGCCAGCAGCCTAAAGGGGACAGGGGGTTTAGAGACCCAGTACTTC
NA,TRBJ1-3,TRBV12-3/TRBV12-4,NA,CASSFWSSGNTIYF,TGTGCCAGCAGTTTCTGGAGCTCTGGAAACACCATATATTTT
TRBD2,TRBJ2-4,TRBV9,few,CASSYWGGEDIQYF,TGTGCCAGCAGCTACTGGGGGGGAGAGGACATTCAGTACTTC
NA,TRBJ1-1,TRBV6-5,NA,CASRAGSGYAFF,TGTGCCAGCCGCGCGGGCAGCGGGTATGCTTTCTTT
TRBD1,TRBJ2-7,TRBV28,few,CASSLWGQGREQYF,TGTGCCAGCAGTTTATGGGGACAGGGACGAGAGCAGTACTTC
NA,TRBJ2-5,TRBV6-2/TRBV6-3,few,CASSAPGQFGGTQYF,TGTGCCAGCAGTGCTCCAGGACAGTTCGGGGGGACCCAGTACTTC
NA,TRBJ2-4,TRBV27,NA,CASSLSPTGMGKNIQYF,TGTGCCAGCAGTTTATCCCCCACAGGGATGGGCAAAAACATTCAGTACTTC
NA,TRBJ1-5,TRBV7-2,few,CASSYDSSGQPQHF,TGTGCCAGCAGCTATGACAGTTCGGGTCAGCCCCAGCATTTT
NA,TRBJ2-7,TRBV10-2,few,CASSSKAGSYEQYF,TGCGCCAGCAGCAGTAAAGCCGGCTCCTACGAGCAGTACTTC
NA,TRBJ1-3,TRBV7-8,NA,CASSQDRTSGNTIYF,TGTGCCAGCAGCCAGGACCGCACCTCTGGAAACACCATATATTTT
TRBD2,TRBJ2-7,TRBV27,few,CASSQTSDPTYYEQYF,TGTGCCAGCAGTCAGACTAGCGATCCTACCTACTACGAGCAGTACTTC
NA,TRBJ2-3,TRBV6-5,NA,CASSYAPRVFSTDTQYF,TGTGCCAGCAGTTACGCTCCTAGGGTCTTTAGCACAGATACGCAGTATTTT
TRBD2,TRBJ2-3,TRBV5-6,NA,CASSLALTSVDTQYF,TGTGCCAGCAGCTTGGCCCTGACTAGCGTGGATACGCAGTATTTT
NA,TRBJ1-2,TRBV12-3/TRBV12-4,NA,CASGPMRTYGYTF,TGTGCCAGCGGCCCCATGAGAACCTATGGCTACACCTTC
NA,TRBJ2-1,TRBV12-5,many,CASGWTRGYNEQFF,TGTGCTAGTGGTTGGACTCGGGGGTACAATGAGCAGTTCTTC
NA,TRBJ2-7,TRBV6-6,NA,CASSTGQEYEQYF,TGTGCCAGCAGCACGGGGCAGGAGTACGAGCAGTACTTC
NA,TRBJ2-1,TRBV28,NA,CASRGVYPSYNEQFF,TGTGCCAGCAGGGGCGTATACCCTTCTTACAATGAGCAGTTCTTC
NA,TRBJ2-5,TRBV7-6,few,CASSLRSYEETQYF,TGTGCCAGCAGCCTCCGCAGTTACGAAGAGACCCAGTACTTC
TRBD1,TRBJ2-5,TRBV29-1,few,CSARDRGLLETQYF,TGCAGCGCCAGGGACAGGGGGCTTCTGGAGACCCAGTACTTC
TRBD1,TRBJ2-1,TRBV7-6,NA,CASSSKTGFGLNEQFF,TGTGCCAGCAGCTCCAAGACAGGGTTTGGATTAAATGAGCAGTTCTTC
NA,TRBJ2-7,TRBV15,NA,CATSRDPGTIGTEQYF,TGTGCCACCAGCAGAGATCCGGGAACGATTGGGACCGAGCAGTACTTC
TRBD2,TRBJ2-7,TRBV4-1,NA,CASSQGAGVSYEQYF,TGCGCCAGCAGCCAAGGAGCGGGGGTCTCCTACGAGCAGTACTTC
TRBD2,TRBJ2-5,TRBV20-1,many,CSASGRETQYF,TGCAGTGCTAGCGGGAGGGAGACCCAGTACTTC
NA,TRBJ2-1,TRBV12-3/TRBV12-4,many,CASSPPLYINEQFF,TGTGCCAGCAGCCCCCCCCTCTACATCAATGAGCAGTTCTTC
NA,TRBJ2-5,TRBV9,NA,CASSVEWGRETQYF,TGTGCCAGCAGCGTAGAATGGGGCAGGGAGACCCAGTACTTC
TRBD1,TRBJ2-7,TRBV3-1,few,CASSRTGVYEQYF,TGTGCCAGCAGCCGGACAGGCGTCTACGAGCAGTACTTC
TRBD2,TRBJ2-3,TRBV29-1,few,CSAIRGGKGTDTQYF,TGCAGCGCGATTCGGGGGGGCAAAGGTACAGATACGCAGTATTTT
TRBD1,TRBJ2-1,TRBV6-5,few,CASSYSSYWTGQDEQFF,TGTGCCAGCAGTTACTCGAGCTACTGGACAGGTCAGGATGAGCAGTTCTTC
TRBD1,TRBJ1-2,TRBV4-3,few,CASSRPGGGYTF,TGCGCCAGCAGCCGCCCAGGGGGTGGCTACACCTTC
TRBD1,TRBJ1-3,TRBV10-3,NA,CAISEPTGTGNTIYF,TGTGCCATCAGTGAGCCGACAGGGACTGGAAACACCATATATTTT
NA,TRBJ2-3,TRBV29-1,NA,CSVESEDTQYF,TGCAGCGTTGAATCGGAGGATACGCAGTATTTT
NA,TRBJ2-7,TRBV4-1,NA,CASSQDIYGSSYEQYF,TGCGCCAGCAGCCAAGATATCTACGGAAGCTCCTACGAGCAGTACTTC
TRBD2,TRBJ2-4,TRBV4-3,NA,CASSRLTPFVTSGNKNIQYF,TGCGCCAGCAGCCGACTAACCCCTTTTGTGACTAGCGGAAACAAAAACATTCAGTACTTC
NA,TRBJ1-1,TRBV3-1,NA,CASSQGGASTEAFF,TGTGCCAGCAGCCAAGGCGGAGCGAGCACTGAAGCTTTCTTT
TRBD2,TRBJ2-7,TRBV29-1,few,CSVWGLAGGLYEQYF,TGCAGCGTGTGGGGACTAGCGGGAGGCCTCTACGAGCAGTACTTC
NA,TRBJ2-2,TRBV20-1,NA,CSAREGPGELFF,TGCAGTGCTAGAGAGGGTCCCGGGGAGCTGTTTTTT
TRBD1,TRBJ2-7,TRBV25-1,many,CASSEWGQGSSSYEQYF,TGTGCCAGCAGTGAATGGGGACAGGGGTCGTCCTCCTACGAGCAGTACTTC
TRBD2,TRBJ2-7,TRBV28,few,CASSFTGRAGQYF,TGTGCCAGCAGTTTCACCGGGAGGGCCGGGCAGTACTTC
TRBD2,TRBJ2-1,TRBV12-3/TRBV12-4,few,CASSLVLAGDHNEQFF,TGTGCCAGCAGTTTAGTTCTGGCGGGGGATCACAATGAGCAGTTCTTC
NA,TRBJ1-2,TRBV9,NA,CASSVRDGYGYTF,TGTGCCAGCAGCGTAAGGGACGGCTATGGCTACACCTTC
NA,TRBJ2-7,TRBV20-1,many,CSAPRGPPYEQYF,TGCAGTGCTCCGAGAGGGCCTCCCTACGAGCAGTACTTC
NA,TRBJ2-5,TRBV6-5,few,CASSYSLGEETQYF,TGTGCCAGCAGTTACTCACTGGGGGAGGAGACCCAGTACTTC
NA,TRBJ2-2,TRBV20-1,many,CSARDCGRRNTGELFF,TGCAGTGCTAGAGATTGTGGACGCCGGAACACCGGGGAGCTGTTTTTT
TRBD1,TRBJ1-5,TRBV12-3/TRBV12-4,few,CASSFAGGKQPQHF,TGTGCCAGCAGTTTCGCAGGGGGCAAACAGCCCCAGCATTTT
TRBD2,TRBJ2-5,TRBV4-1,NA,CASSQEPGLGETQYF,TGCGCCAGCAGCCAAGAACCGGGACTAGGTGAGACCCAGTACTTC
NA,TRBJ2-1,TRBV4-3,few,CASSQDMARQFF,TGCGCCAGCAGCCAAGACATGGCTAGGCAGTTCTTC
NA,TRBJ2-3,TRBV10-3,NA,CAIGATFRKGTSTDTQYF,TGTGCCATAGGGGCCACCTTCCGAAAAGGGACTTCCACAGATACGCAGTATTTT
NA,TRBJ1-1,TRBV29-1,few,CSATPTGAEAFF,TGCAGCGCAACACCCACGGGCGCTGAAGCTTTCTTT
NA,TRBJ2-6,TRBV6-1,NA,CASLTSGANVLTF,TGTGCCAGCTTGACCTCTGGGGCCAACGTCCTGACTTTC
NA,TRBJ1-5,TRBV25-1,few,CASRICGNWDQPQHF,TGTGCCAGCAGGATATGCGGCAACTGGGATCAGCCCCAGCATTTT
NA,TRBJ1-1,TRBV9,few,CASSVGPTNTEAFF,TGTGCCAGCAGCGTAGGACCCACAAACACTGAAGCTTTCTTT
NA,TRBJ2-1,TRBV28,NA,CASSSSLVRAKQFF,NA
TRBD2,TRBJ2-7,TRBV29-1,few,CSVTSGGSLYEQYF,TGCAGCGTGACTAGCGGGGGGTCCCTCTACGAGCAGTACTTC
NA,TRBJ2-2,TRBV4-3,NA,CASSQQGPGELFF,TGCGCCAGCAGCCAACAGGGTCCCGGGGAGCTGTTTTTT
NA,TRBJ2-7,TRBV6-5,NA,CASSYRRTPTRAYEQYF,TGTGCCAGCAGTTACCGCCGGACACCGACTCGGGCCTACGAGCAGTACTTC
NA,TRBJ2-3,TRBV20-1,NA,CSASLPIYSSTDTQYF,TGCAGTGCTAGCCTCCCTATTTACTCTAGCACAGATACGCAGTATTTT
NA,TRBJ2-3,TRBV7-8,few,CASSLVVSDTQYF,TGTGCCAGCAGCTTAGTGGTCTCAGATACGCAGTATTTT